These 22 T cell receptor beta chains were sequenced from one sample in a study of CD4+ T cells in melanoma. Measured with immunoSEQ multiplex PCR; TCRdb has only the in-frame clones, and not every one. The sample comprises tens of thousands of clones, almost 70% of which are singletons, and roughly 4.9% rests with the top ten. Sequencing was carried out using tumor tissue. Every receptor here comes from a human donor with melanoma.

The rearrangement links TRBV5-8 to TRBJ1-3; a weak D match, TRBD1 (6 bases). From germline, CDR1 is SGHTS and CDR2 YDEGEE. Trimming left V 7 bases short and J 8 bases short, with 16 bases between. This CDR3 contains 13 residues. The CDR3 loop is CASARGITDTIYF. The CDR3 DNA sequence: TGTGCCAGCGCGAGGGGGATCACGGACACCATATATTTT.

A word on this clone: This clone may be a read error of a much larger clone one base away. V and J are TRBV4-2 and TRBJ2-7; 9 bases fit TRBD1. The CDR3 consists of 15 residues. Germline V lookup: CDR1 LGHNA, CDR2 YNFKEQ. The V and J ends lost 6 bases and 1 base, in that order; junction bases with no gene match: 7. CDR3 residues: CASSSGTGSSYEQYF. The CDR3 DNA reads as TGTGCCAGCAGTTCCGGGACAGGGAGTTCCTACGAGCAGTACTTC.

The chain combines TRBV18 with TRBJ2-7, with TRBD1 identical over 11 bases. The trim removed 3 bases at V and 7 bases at J, leaving 5 bases unmatched. The CDR3 extends over 14 amino acids. Germline CDR1 and CDR2: KGHSH and LQKENI. CDR3 loop: CASSPGQGAGEQYF. CDR3 coding DNA: TGTGCCAGCTCACCCGGACAGGGGGCGGGGGAGCAGTACTTC.

This chain uses TRBV29-1 with TRBJ2-7; unclear D gene. Trimming left V 3 bases short and J 2 bases short, with 8 bases between. Germline-derived CDR1 and CDR2 are SQVTM and ANQGSEA. CDR3 length equals 12 residues. CDR3: CSVEGSPYEQYF. CDR3 in DNA: TGCAGCGTTGAGGGGTCCCCCTACGAGCAGTACTTC.

This clone was recorded at least ten times. The chain couples TRBV7-6 to TRBJ2-7; tentatively, D is TRBD2 (6 bases). Between the trimmed V and J ends, which lost 1 base and 0 bases, there was a span of 7 bases. Germline assignment: CDR1 SGHVS and CDR2 FNYEAQ. This CDR3 contains 14 residues. The CDR3 here is CASSLEEGSYEQYF. In nucleotides, the CDR3 is TGTGCCAGCAGCTTAGAGGAGGGCTCCTACGAGCAGTACTTC.

The J gene is TRBJ1-6, the V gene TRBV2; possibly TRBD1 for D (6 bases). From germline, CDR1 is SNHLY and CDR2 FYNNEI. Trimming removed 7 bases from V and 7 bases from J, with 14 bases in between. The CDR3 loop spans 14 amino acids. CDR3 DNA sequence: TGTGCCAGCACTTCGCGAACAGGGAATTCACCCCTCCACTTT. Amino acid sequence: CASTSRTGNSPLHF.

The chain has TRBV27 and TRBJ1-6; perhaps TRBD1 as D (5 bases). V was trimmed by 4 bases and J by 7 bases, leaving 8 bases between them. The CDR3 loop spans 13 amino acids. The germline V gene has CDR1 MNHEY and CDR2 SMNVEV (reference sequence). The CDR3 protein is CASSSGANSPLHF. CDR3 coding DNA: TGTGCCAGCAGTTCTGGGGCGAATTCACCCCTCCACTTT.

This chain uses TRBV9 with TRBJ2-7; D uncertain. Looked up from germline, CDR1 is SGDLS and CDR2 is YYNGEE. This CDR3 has 13 amino acids. Deletions cut 0 bases from V and 2 bases from J, with 6 bases between. The CDR3 here is CASSVGQTYEQYF. The CDR3 DNA reads as TGTGCCAGCAGCGTAGGGCAGACCTACGAGCAGTACTTC.

The genes are TRBV7-9 and TRBJ1-4, with 11 bases identical to TRBD1. Germline lookup yields CDR1 SEHNR and CDR2 FQNEAQ (reference sequence). The length of the CDR3 is 18 residues. V was pared by 4 bases and J by 0 bases, with 7 bases of the junction left unmatched. CDR3 sequence (DNA): TGTGCCAGCAGCTCACCCGGGACAGGGGGTTCAACTAATGAAAAACTGTTTTTT. Translated: CASSSPGTGGSTNEKLFF.

The chain employs TRBV6-1 and TRBJ1-1; D remains ambiguous. CDR3 length: 15 residues. Germline CDR1 is MNHNS and CDR2 is SASEGT. The ends were cut back, 0 bases at V and 0 bases at J, with 8 bases in the middle. CDR3 protein: CASSEALGMNTEAFF. The CDR3 region has the DNA TGTGCCAGCAGTGAAGCGCTCGGTATGAACACTGAAGCTTTCTTT.

This rearrangement joins TRBV6-1 to TRBJ1-6; weak D call: TRBD1 (6 bases). From germline, CDR1 is MNHNS and CDR2 SASEGT. This CDR3 comprises 16 residues. V lost 2 bases and J 6 bases, leaving 14 bases between the germline ends. In nucleotides, the CDR3 is TGTGCCAGCAGTGAATGGGCTAACAGGGTTAATTCACCCCTCCACTTT. Amino acid sequence: CASSEWANRVNSPLHF.

This chain joins TRBV4-1 and TRBJ1-1; 7 bases agree with TRBD1. Germline-derived CDR1 and CDR2 are MGHRA and YSYEKL. The CDR3 sequence is 15 residues long. With 2 bases clipped from V and 3 bases from J, the junction kept 6 bases outside the gene matches. CDR3 loop: CASSQYPGQHTEAFF. The CDR3, as DNA: TGCGCCAGCAGCCAATACCCGGGACAGCACACTGAAGCTTTCTTT.

The chain joins TRBV7-9 to TRBJ2-7, with D tentatively TRBD1 (6 bases). The CDR3 has 14 residues. V was pared by 4 bases and J by 4 bases, with 14 bases between. Germline CDR1 reads SEHNR; CDR2 reads FQNEAQ (reference sequence). The CDR3, as DNA: TGTGCCAGCAGCTCCTCAGGGGACCCTTACGAGCAGTACTTC. As protein: CASSSSGDPYEQYF.

Comments on this clone: The junction departs from germline at one end; a sequencing error may be responsible. In DNA form, the CDR3 reads TGTACCAGCTCTCCCGCCCCAGGGGCAGTCGGGGAGCTGTTTTTT. This gives the protein CTSSPAPGAVGELFF. This chain uses TRBV7-9 with TRBJ2-2; a weak D match, TRBD1 (6 bases). Germline loops: CDR1 SEHNR, CDR2 FQNEAQ (reference sequence). This CDR3 is built from 15 residues.

V gene TRBV10-3 combines with J gene TRBJ1-2; 7 bases align to TRBD1. V gave up 2 bases and J gave up 1 base; unmatched junction bases: 10. Germline CDR1 ENHRY, CDR2 SYGVKD. This CDR3 contains 17 residues. CDR3 in DNA: TGTGCCATCAGTGAGGCCAAGGGACAGACCCATAACTATGGCTACACCTTC. It codes for CAISEAKGQTHNYGYTF.

Concerning this clone itself: Germline and junction disagree at one end, which may indicate a read error. This chain connects TRBV7-6 to TRBJ2-7, with TRBD1 as a possible D gene (5 bases). The CDR3 runs 13 residues. CDR1 and CDR2 from the germline V gene are SGHVS and FNYEAQ. The CDR3 nucleotides read TGTGCTAGCAGCTTGACAGTGGGGCGCGAGCAGTACTTC. The encoded protein is CASSLTVGREQYF.

The chain is built from TRBV2 and TRBJ2-3, with D perhaps matching TRBD1 (6 bases). Trimming stripped 9 bases from V and 3 bases from J, with 13 bases between. Germline assignment: CDR1 SNHLY and CDR2 FYNNEI. The CDR3 is 13 amino acids. The chain's CDR3 is CARYRVLTDTQYF. The CDR3 bases are TGTGCCAGATACAGGGTCTTAACAGATACGCAGTATTTT. Combining the CDR3 with reference TRBV2 and TRBJ2-3 gives the whole variable domain EPEVTQTPSHQVTQMGQEVILRCVPISNHLYFYWYRQILGQKVEFLVSFYNNEISEKSEIFDDQFSVERPDGSNFTLKIRSTKLEDSAMYFCARYRVLTDTQYFGPGTRLTVL.

The chain combines TRBV30 with TRBJ2-5; either TRBD1 or TRBD2 may fit D (5 bases each). Trimming removed 1 base at V and 7 bases at J, with 16 bases between. The length of the CDR3 is 14 residues. CDR1 is GTSNPN, CDR2 SVGIG, per germline (reference sequence). In DNA, the CDR3 is TGTGCCTGGAGTGACACGGGGCGGGCTGCGACCCAGTACTTC. This translates into CAWSDTGRAATQYF. The whole variable domain, filled in from reference TRBV30 and TRBJ2-5, reads SQTIHQWPATLVQPVGSPLSLECTVEGTSNPNLYWYRQAAGRGLQLLFYSVGIGQISSEVPQNLSASRPQDRQFILSSKKLLLSDSGFYLCAWSDTGRAATQYFGPGTRLLVL.

This clone has a handful of counts. The genes are TRBV7-6 and TRBJ2-7; D is possibly TRBD1 (6 bases). This CDR3 is 14 amino acids long. The V end was cut by 3 bases, the J end by 5 bases, with 14 bases between. CDR1 is SGHVS and CDR2 is FNYEAQ in the germline V gene. The CDR3 nucleotides are TGTGCCAGCAGCTTCAGTCAGGGGTCCCACGAGCAGTACTTC. The encoded protein is CASSFSQGSHEQYF.

The chain links TRBV6-1 to TRBJ1-2; no clear D gene. Germline-derived CDR1 and CDR2 are MNHNS and SASEGT. The CDR3 loop spans 15 amino acids. V shed 3 bases and J shed 7 bases, with 18 bases lying between them. In DNA form, the CDR3 reads TGTGCCAGCAGTGACCCTGACCCGGTAGTTGGTGGCTACACCTTC. Its translation is CASSDPDPVVGGYTF.

V gene TRBV11-2 combines with J gene TRBJ2-7; TRBD2 agrees at 8 bases. V shed 5 bases and J 5 bases; nucleotides not matched to a gene: 8. CDR1 and CDR2 from the germline V gene are SGHAT and FQNNGV. The CDR3 is made up of 14 amino acids. The CDR3 sequence is CASSLTGGLHEQYF. CDR3 DNA: TGTGCCAGCAGCCTCACGGGGGGGCTCCACGAGCAGTACTTC.

This clone has just a few counts. This likely came from a read error, as a far larger clone is one base away. This sample also contains other DNA sequences that code for the same CDR3. The chain carries TRBV7-9 and TRBJ1-1, with D hard to call. The CDR3 runs 13 residues. CDR1 SEHNR and CDR2 FQNEAQ come from the germline V gene (reference sequence). The V end was cut by 2 bases, the J end by 1 base, with 5 bases between. This chain's CDR3 is CASSLNQNTEAFF. CDR3 coding DNA: TGTGCCAGCAGCTTAAATCAGAACACTGAAGCTTTCTTT.